This TCR beta chain was observed in a study of CD8+CD57+ T cells in acquired aplastic anemia. Study details: Quantities of DNA derived from sorted CD4+ and CD8+ cells averaged around 3 ug. Healthy CD8+ samples averaged about 11.0 million reads. Regarding the study as a whole: Patients and controls turned out to have around 29 CD8+ CDR3 sequences in common.

Genomic DNA templated the TCR beta VDJ and CDR3 profiling. A single record per CDR3 protein comes from TCRdb applying MiXCR to the reads. The table includes about 130,000 distinct CDR3 sequences, 48% detected once. Details on this clonotype: Its specificity is unknown.

CDR1 and CDR2 from the germline V gene are LNHNV and YYDKDF (reference sequence). V shed 2 bases and J shed 0 bases, with 11 bases lying between them. This CDR3 region has 16 residues. The sequenced material came from sorted CD4+, CD8+, or CD8+CD57+ T cells (not recorded which) from PBMCs. The TCR was taken from a human donor in good health, serving as a control. The chain uses TRBV15 and TRBJ1-5, with D uncertain. CDR3 in amino acids: CATSRILVNSNQPQHF. CDR3 DNA: TGTGCCACCAGCAGAATATTGGTAAATAGCAATCAGCCCCAGCATTTT.